This entry lists 7 T cell receptor beta chains sequenced from one sample in a study of blood T cell repertoires in COVID-19. Measured with immunoSEQ multiplex PCR; TCRdb has only the in-frame clones, and not every one. The sample contains over 100,000 clones, around 86% of which appear only once. The material sequenced was peripheral blood. All receptors derive from a woman aged 70-85 years with COVID-19, enrolled during active disease.

This sequence joins TRBV27 and TRBJ2-2; D is possibly TRBD1 (6 bases). CDR3 length: 16 residues. Deletions cut 6 bases from V and 5 bases from J, with 19 bases between. The germline gives CDR1 MNHEY, CDR2 SMNVEV (reference sequence). The DNA of the CDR3 is TGTGCCAGCAGAAGTTCAGACAGGTCTCTAACCGGGGAGCTGTTTTTT. Protein: CASRSSDRSLTGELFF.

This rearrangement joins TRBV13 to TRBJ1-3; D might be TRBD1 (6 bases). The CDR3 totals 16 residues. The V end lost 5 bases, the J end lost 0 bases, and 14 bases lay between the germline ends. The germline V gene encodes CDR1 PRHDT and CDR2 FYEKMQ (reference sequence). Written as DNA, the CDR3 is TGTGCCAGCAGCACAAACCCGGACAGCTCTGGAAACACCATATATTTT. This codes for CASSTNPDSSGNTIYF. The whole variable domain, remainder taken from reference TRBV13 and TRBJ1-3, is AAGVIQSPRHLIKEKRETATLKCYPIPRHDTVYWYQQGPGQDPQFLISFYEKMQSDKGSIPDRFSAQQFSDYHSELNMSSLELGDSALYFCASSTNPDSSGNTIYFGEGSWLTVV.

The V gene is TRBV28, the J gene TRBJ2-7; 7 positions agree with TRBD1. Per the germline V gene, CDR1 is MDHEN and CDR2 is SYDVKM. V trimming: 11 bases; J trimming: 0 bases; junction bases outside the gene matches: 7. This CDR3 is built from 13 residues. In nucleotides, the CDR3 is TGTGCCTCTCTCAGACAGGGCTCCTACGAGCAGTACTTC. Translated: CASLRQGSYEQYF.

The chain combines TRBV9 with TRBJ1-4; perhaps TRBD1 as D (5 bases). Between the trimmed V and J ends, which lost 2 bases and 5 bases, there was a span of 13 bases. This CDR3 is 15 amino acids long. Germline values: CDR1 SGDLS, CDR2 YYNGEE. The CDR3 region is CASSVTGTANEKLFF. In DNA form, the CDR3 reads TGTGCCAGCAGCGTTACCGGGACTGCAAATGAAAAACTGTTTTTT.

The rearrangement uses TRBV6-5 and TRBJ2-7, with D possibly being TRBD2 (5 bases). The CDR3 spans 14 residues. V lost 0 bases to trimming and J lost 3 bases, with 9 bases between them. The germline gives CDR1 MNHEY, CDR2 SVGAGI. In nucleotides, the CDR3 is TGTGCCAGCAGTTACTCGCCCGGGGACTACGAGCAGTACTTC. Amino acids: CASSYSPGDYEQYF.

The gene calls are TRBV7-9 and TRBJ2-1, with D possibly matching TRBD2 (5 bases). This CDR3 is built from 14 residues. V dropped 1 base and J dropped 8 bases, with 12 bases sitting between them. Germline V lookup: CDR1 SEHNR, CDR2 FQNEAQ (reference sequence). The CDR3 protein is CASSLGYGADEQFF. CDR3 nucleotides: TGTGCCAGCAGCTTAGGATACGGAGCGGATGAGCAGTTCTTC.

The rearrangement joins TRBV9 to TRBJ2-2; D is ambiguous. This CDR3 contains 14 residues. Trimming removed 3 bases at V and 0 bases at J, with 6 bases between. Germline assignment: CDR1 SGDLS and CDR2 YYNGEE. CDR3 sequence reads: CASSASPNTGELFF. The DNA of the CDR3 is TGTGCCAGCAGCGCCTCCCCGAACACCGGGGAGCTGTTTTTT.